This T cell receptor (beta chain) was recorded in a study of early T cells in non-severe SARS-CoV-2 infection. Trimming removed 6 bases at V and 5 bases at J, with 16 bases between. The CDR3 loop spans 15 amino acids. TCRdb called the 5' RACE reads again in MiXCR, with one record for every CDR3 protein. The table lists approximately 97,000 distinct CDR3 sequences, 11% of them singletons. The rearrangement links TRBV6-7 to TRBJ2-2; TRBD2 is a possible D gene (5 bases). TRBV6-7 is reported as an ORF; its role is uncertain. The receptor's source is an adult who was a healthcare worker with PCR-confirmed SARS-CoV-2 infection or an uninfected control (not recorded which). The sequencing here drew on whole blood, taken at baseline. CDR3 loop: CASRGARGSTGELFF. The DNA of the CDR3 is TGTGCCAGCAGGGGAGCTAGAGGCTCAACCGGGGAGCTGTTTTTT.